The following is a T cell receptor beta chain sequence with its context. Its antigen is currently not known. The input lacks base qualities; no much larger clone sits a single base away. The data belong to a study of shared clonotypes between healthy human individuals (dated by TCRdb to the early 2020s). A note on the overall study: The cohort comprised two women and a few men aged 18 to 49 years. Different laboratories and diverse techniques were used to prepare libraries and sequence TCR repertoires, to increase sequencing depth and limit assay-specific biases. Leukapheresis yielded between about 0.94 and 8.9 billion PBMCs per donor. Per donor, three plates each were used for CD4 naive and CD4 memory, two for CD8 naive, and one for CD8 memory. The study deeply sequenced blood TCR repertoires of about five healthy adults to estimate repertoire size and the extent of clonotype sharing between individuals. Results the study describes overall, beyond this receptor: Only blood was sampled, and tissue TCR repertoires likely differ from those in blood. When a handful of donors were compared, the shared fraction of clonotypes was about 5% for naive CD4, 3.5% to 4% for naive CD8, about 2.4% for memory CD4, and 0.35% to 0.5% for memory CD8. The genetic and exposure-history diversity represented was limited by the small number of donors. Pairwise subsampling indicated that sequencing depth was expected to affect the degree of clonotype sharing among donors. Incomplete sequencing was indicated by rarefaction of sorted-subset datasets, despite the large sequencing depth. Naive subsets generally had larger estimated clonotype richness than memory subsets. Compared with non-shared clonotypes, clonotypes shared by all four sorted-subset donors had higher generation probabilities.

Using the deep immunoSEQ assay, multiplex PCR amplified TCR CDR3 regions from genomic DNA. For each cell subset, the extracted genomic DNA was distributed evenly across all wells of several immunoSEQ 96-well plates, and each plate served as one replicate. For sorted subsets, roughly 190 ng of genomic DNA, equivalent to 30,000 or so T cell genomes, went into each replicate PCR. The purified libraries were quantified using a Qubit 3.0 fluorometer, sized with a Bioanalyzer 2100, and then quantified again using the KAPA Library Quantification kit. A separate single-read 150-cycle Illumina NextSeq 550 flow cell was used to sequence each immunoSEQ 96-well plate. For the original study's pipeline: Because the immunoSEQ output held only junctional sequences and lacked quality scores, the filtering could not match the filtering applied to full-length reads. To assign V/J genes and CDR3, sequences were annotated using PyIR, a Python wrapper for IgBLAST v1.9, with IMGT germline references. Any read was removed if the V/J assignment was weak (E-value above 1e-6), the CDR3 was missing, or the read contained stop codons, out-of-frame junctions, or ambiguous translated residues. V3J clonotypes were defined as sequences sharing the same inferred V gene, J gene, and CDR3 amino acid sequence. To compute the percentage overlap between repertoires, the number of shared unique clonotypes was divided by the size of the smaller repertoire. Richness of each repertoire was evaluated using RTK rarefaction, the Chao1 estimator, and Recon v2.1 estimates of unobserved clonotypes. For all TCRbeta clonotypes obtained by the gDNA method from a few donors, generation probabilities were computed with OLGA. Held by TCRdb, this immuneACCESS table contains in-frame sequences only and omits some clones. Under half of the omission traces to an unresolved V gene where checked; the cause of the rest is unknown. V and J calls and clone size are copied from that table; D and trimming were computed from the DNA. The sample contains under 2.5 million clones, under 95% of them found a single time. The leading ten clones occupy 0.37% of the sample.

The donors were healthy, HIV-negative adults with no recently reported acute infections or vaccinations. All donors were Caucasian adults living in Nashville, Tennessee, USA. CD4+ T cells were enriched through magnetic negative selection, after which naive cells were positively selected on CD45RA and the remaining negative fraction served as the memory subset. Blood was collected by leukapheresis, and PBMCs were isolated by Ficoll-Histopaque density gradient centrifugation and then cryopreserved in liquid nitrogen vapor phase. Analytical flow cytometry was used to check the purity and quantity of every magnetically sorted T cell population. Each sorted fraction had its genomic DNA isolated and then quantified by UV absorbance on a Nanodrop 2000c. Sequencing input: naive CD4+ T cells from PBMCs. The cell subset or site label corresponds to: CD45RA+ positively selected. The clonotype comes from a man younger than 30 in good health. Some clones in this sample may be carry-over from other donors' samples.

The nucleotides read TGCGCCAGCAGCCCTGGGGGCAGGGGAGAGGCAGAGACCCAGTACTTC. It translates to CASSPGGRGEAETQYF. Here the chain combines TRBV4-1 and TRBJ2-5, with TRBD1 tentatively as D gene (6 bases match). From the cysteine through the phenylalanine, the CDR3 covers 16 amino acids. Just CDR3 DNA is preserved here, 48 bases in frame from base 1. As encoded in the germline V gene, CDR1 is MGHRA while CDR2 is YSYEKL. The trim is 4 bases for V and 4 bases for J, with a gap of 19 bases between the germline ends.